This T cell receptor (beta chain) came from a study of beta chain features in type 1 diabetes (dated by TCRdb to 2016 to 2019). Background on the whole study: Patients and healthy donors did not differ in mean age, gender distribution, total cell number or subset yield. Whereas all 28 donors provided naive and central memory subsets, regulatory and stem cell-like memory subsets were isolated from just 8 patients and about eight healthy donors. The study compared the TCRB repertoires of sorted circulating CD4+ T cell subsets in recently diagnosed type 1 diabetes patients with those in matched healthy donors. A total of about 99,000,000 sorted cells were examined across all samples, and RNA yield correlated strongly with the number of cells per subset. Overall results and qualifications from the work: PCR might favor shorter templates, but patient and control samples were amplified and corrected together, so any skew would affect both groups equally. Naive, central memory and regulatory TCRB repertoires appeared to be more similar among patients than among healthy donors. Type 1 diabetes patients showed a moderate but significant shortening of TCRB CDR3 length in all four CD4+ subsets. Patients with type 1 diabetes made fewer insertions and deleted more nucleotides at VDJ recombination sites, implying thymic rearrangement abnormalities. Because cDNA was sequenced instead of genomic DNA, highly expressing activated cells could be over-represented, though the groups showed no difference in activation or CD3 levels. Only small numbers of individuals were included in the HLA sub-analyses, which left unresolved whether HLA type had any influence on TCRB rearrangement.

Taken from the germline V gene, the CDR1 and CDR2 loops are SGHVS and FQNEAQ. Measured from the cysteine to the phenylalanine, the CDR3 is 13 residues long. Kept here is only the CDR3 DNA, which spans 39 bases and is read in frame from base 1. V is pared back by 0 bases and J by 6 bases, with 9 bases lying between the germline termini. The High Capacity cDNA Reverse Transcription Kit was used to reverse transcribe all of the isolated RNA, meaning that expressed TCRB transcripts were what got sequenced. Deep immunoSEQ sequencing was applied to naive, central memory and regulatory T cell samples, giving an average of roughly 3.5 million total reads per sample. Sorted cells were lysed in RLT buffer and RNA was extracted with DNase-treated RNeasy Micro or Mini kits, depending on cell number. Each cell subset was processed on its own to prevent cross-contamination, while patient and healthy donor samples were processed together. The immunoSEQ multiplex PCR was used to amplify TCRB sequences from cDNA, generating 87-bp fragments that spanned the CDR3 region. Amplicons were sequenced on the Illumina HiSeq platform. Turning to the authors' computational methods: PCR bias was corrected computationally using synthetic template baselines, and reads within Hamming distance 2 were collapsed, with unmergeable singletons discarded. Reads were aligned against IMGT to assign V, D and J genes, CDR3 length and insertions or deletions at six rearrangement sites. Within each subset, clonotype counts were normalized to sorted cell number, after which true diversity and Gini coefficients were computed with the tcR R package. Repertoire sharing was quantified using the overlap coefficient calculated on TCRB nucleotide sequences. Out-of-frame TCRB sequences from naive cells were analyzed as a proxy for the pre-selection repertoire. TCRdb obtained this table from immuneACCESS and retained in-frame rearrangements with V and J assigned. These tables miss some clones; where compared with another copy, unresolved V genes account for less than half of the shortfall, and the remainder is unexplained. Clonal size and the V and J genes are those of that table, whereas D and trimming came from the DNA. The sample table shows about 900,000 clones, and under 20% are seen once. The ten largest clones add up to 0.02% to 0.025% of the sample.

A single peripheral blood draw of around 0.11 L on average was collected from each donor into heparinised tubes. Naive, central memory, regulatory and stem cell-like memory CD4+ T cells were sorted on a BD FACSAria II using a panel including CD45RO, CCR7, CD25, CD127, CD95 and CD27. A purity above 95% was achieved for all sorted populations. Right away, PBMCs were isolated by Lymphoprep density gradient centrifugation and were stained directly, with no culture step. So that batch effects would be minimized, each experiment stained and sorted samples in pairs, pairing one healthy donor with one patient. Concerning this clone: The clone's antigen remains unknown. Base qualities are not at hand, and no much larger clone is one base apart.

The chain employs TRBV7-8 and TRBJ2-7; no confident D gene assignment can be made. The sample was naive CD4+ T cells from blood. What the cell subset or site label conveys for this sample: true naive CD4+ T cells. This TCR derives from a woman younger than 30 in good health. The CDR3 reads CASSLAQMREQYF. The sequence in DNA is TGTGCCAGCAGCTTAGCGCAGATGCGCGAGCAGTACTTC.